The clone carrying this TCR beta chain has more than one count but fewer than ten. What it binds is unknown. The sequenced template was cDNA made from the entire isolated RNA. Assay: immunoSEQ multiplex PCR; the TCRdb copy retains only in-frame clones and omits some. The sample contains some 270,000 clones, less than 15% of which appear only once. The record originates from a study of beta chain features in type 1 diabetes. The study's findings and limits: Patients with type 1 diabetes carried fewer insertions and had more deletions at their VDJ junctions.

Germline V gene lookup returns CDR1 MNHEY and CDR2 SMNVEV (reference sequence). The CDR3 sequence is 17 residues long. With 0 bases clipped from V and 4 bases from J, the junction kept 10 bases outside the gene matches. This sequence originates from a woman aged 40 to 49 in good health. V usage is TRBV27 and J usage is TRBJ1-1; 8 bases match TRBD1. Sequenced sample: naive CD4+ T cells from blood. The CDR3 spells CASSLSPTGVVSTEAFF. In DNA form, the CDR3 reads TGTGCCAGCAGTTTATCGCCGACAGGGGTGGTAAGCACTGAAGCTTTCTTT.